This section outlines one T cell receptor (beta chain) sequence together with its context. With 60 Vbeta and 13 Jbeta primers, the PCR was carried out. Here immunoSEQ multiplex PCR was the method, and the copy in TCRdb shows in-frame clones only, minus some. The specimen's table records about 160,000 clones. The CDR3 totals 13 residues. V was pared by 4 bases and J by 0 bases, with 8 bases between. The V gene's germline CDR1 is SGHRS and CDR2 YFSETQ. The sample is drawn from a study of cytomegalovirus exposure and HLA in healthy donors. The source material was PBMCs. V gene TRBV5-1 combines with J gene TRBJ2-7; D gene ambiguous. This TCR derives from a man aged 25 to 40 in good health and CMV-seronegative. CDR3 loop: CASSTDNSYEQYF. The CDR3 nucleotides are TGCGCCAGCAGCACTGACAACTCCTACGAGCAGTACTTC.